The 19 T cell receptor beta chains given below trace back to one sample, sequenced in a study of lymphopenia after photon versus proton radiotherapy (dated by TCRdb to the late 2010s). Preparation of the library involved the immunoSEQ multiplex PCR assay. What TCRdb holds here is the immuneACCESS table cut down to in-frame rearrangements. Part of the clones is not present; checked against another copy, under half of the missing clones reflect an unresolved V gene, and the others are unexplained. Within this sample are roughly 4,500 clones, with over 60% of them counted one time only. About 50% of the sample goes to the ten largest clones. Sequenced here: peripheral blood, sampled from a patient treated with proton-based radiotherapy. The receptors here all came from a man older than 75 with esophageal cancer.

This clone is large. The V gene is TRBV27, the J gene TRBJ1-2, with a weak D call TRBD1 (6 bases). Germline V gene data show CDR1 as MNHEY and CDR2 as SMNVEV (reference sequence). V shed 6 bases and J shed 0 bases, with 17 bases lying between them. The CDR3 contains 16 residues. CDR3 sequence: CASRREGSGANYGYTF. In nucleotides, the CDR3 is TGTGCCAGCAGGAGGGAAGGCTCAGGGGCTAACTATGGCTACACCTTC.

This clone has just one count. The chain carries TRBV10-3 and TRBJ1-1; D is perhaps TRBD1 (5 bases). The CDR3 has 13 residues. V lost 10 bases and J lost 1, with 13 bases in between. Germline CDR1 is ENHRY and CDR2 is SYGVKD. CDR3 sequence: CANAGTGNTEAFF. The CDR3 bases are TGTGCCAACGCCGGGACTGGGAACACTGAAGCTTTCTTT.

This chain's CDR3 is CASSLGGGGTADTQYF. For the CDR3, the DNA is TGTGCCAGCAGCTTAGGCGGAGGGGGCACAGCAGATACGCAGTATTTT. This chain joins TRBV11-3 and TRBJ2-3, with D tentatively TRBD1 (7 bases). The ends were cut back, 1 base at V and 4 bases at J, with 15 bases in the middle. This CDR3 contains 16 residues. Per germline, CDR1 SGHNT and CDR2 YENEEA.

This clone is medium-sized by share. The V gene is TRBV19, the J gene TRBJ2-1; 9 bases fit TRBD1. The ends lost 5 bases at V and 7 bases at J; junction bases unmatched: 3. This CDR3 region has 13 residues. The germline CDR1 and CDR2 sequences are LNHDA and SQIVND (reference sequence). The CDR3 spells CASSEDRGNEQFF. The CDR3 nucleotides are TGTGCCAGTAGTGAGGACAGGGGAAATGAGCAGTTCTTC.

The chain uses TRBV27 and TRBJ2-3; D possibly corresponds to TRBD2 (5 bases). From germline, CDR1 is MNHEY and CDR2 SMNVEV (reference sequence). The V and J ends lost 6 bases and 6 bases respectively, with 10 bases between them. The CDR3 length is 12 residues. CDR3 sequence reads: CASRPRDDTQYF. CDR3 nucleotide sequence: TGTGCCAGCAGACCGAGGGATGATACGCAGTATTTT.

This clone was seen a single time. The chain employs TRBV7-2 and TRBJ2-3; D is perhaps TRBD2 (6 bases). There are 15 residues in the CDR3. Trimming stripped 5 bases from V and 0 bases from J, with 12 bases between. Per germline, CDR1 SGHTA and CDR2 FQGNSA. This CDR3 reads CASSQTGVSTDTQYF. CDR3 coding DNA: TGTGCCAGCAGCCAAACGGGGGTTAGCACAGATACGCAGTATTTT.

CDR3 in DNA: TGTGCCAGCAGTTACTCGAATCTCGCGGGGGGGGAGACCCAGTACTTC. Translating it yields CASSYSNLAGGETQYF. The chain has TRBV6-5 and TRBJ2-5; 9 positions agree with TRBD2. The trim removed 0 bases at V and 5 bases at J, leaving 7 bases unmatched. There are 16 residues in the CDR3. Per the germline V gene, CDR1 is MNHEY and CDR2 is SVGAGI.

This clone was counted once. The CDR3 DNA sequence: TGTGCCAGCAGCGTAGGAGGGTATGATAATGAAAAACTGTTTTTT. Translation: CASSVGGYDNEKLFF. The J gene is TRBJ1-4, the V gene TRBV9; no clear D. The ends were cut back, 0 bases at V and 4 bases at J, with 10 bases in the middle. The CDR3 length is 15 residues. Germline V gene data show CDR1 as SGDLS and CDR2 as YYNGEE.

This sequence joins TRBV10-1 and TRBJ2-1; D possibly corresponds to TRBD1 (5 bases). This CDR3 spans 11 amino acids. The V end was cut by 6 bases, the J end by 9 bases, with 9 bases between. Germline values: CDR1 WNHNN, CDR2 SYGVQD (reference sequence). The CDR3 DNA reads as TGCGCCAGCAGAGGGGTGGGTGAGCAGTTCTTC. This encodes CASRGVGEQFF.

This clone was seen only a few times. The CDR3 reads CRVQPNTEAFF. The CDR3 DNA is TGCAGAGTACAGCCGAACACTGAAGCTTTCTTT. The V and J genes are TRBV20-1 and TRBJ1-1; the D is unclear. Germline values: CDR1 DFQATT, CDR2 SNEGSKA (reference sequence). This CDR3 region has 11 residues.

The chain joins TRBV7-6 to TRBJ1-4; tentatively, D is TRBD1 (6 bases). This CDR3 region has 13 residues. The germline V gene has CDR1 SGHVS and CDR2 FNYEAQ. V was shortened by 2 bases and J by 7 bases, with 8 bases between the two germline ends. CDR3 loop: CASSLRGAEKLFF. The CDR3 nucleotides are TGTGCCAGCAGCTTAAGGGGGGCTGAAAAACTGTTTTTT.

Within the sample, this clone is medium-sized. The rearrangement uses TRBV29-1 and TRBJ1-5; the D is unclear. CDR3 length: 13 amino acids. V lost 4 bases and J lost 2, with 9 bases in between. Germline CDR1 SQVTM, CDR2 ANQGSEA. The CDR3 sequence is CSVVGQGNQPQHF. In DNA form, the CDR3 reads TGCAGCGTTGTAGGGCAGGGCAATCAGCCCCAGCATTTT.

This clone is termed large (0.1 to 1%). The chain is built from TRBV5-6 and TRBJ1-1; no clear D. The CDR3 length is 14 residues. Per germline, CDR1 SGHDT and CDR2 YYEEEE. V lost 1 base, J lost 0 bases, and 7 bases lay in between. CDR3 nucleotides: TGTGCCAGCAGCTTGCCACGGGTGAACACTGAAGCTTTCTTT. It translates to CASSLPRVNTEAFF.

The chain combines TRBV30 with TRBJ2-4, with D possibly TRBD1 on 7 matching bases. This CDR3 contains 13 residues. Between the trimmed V and J ends, which lost 3 bases and 4 bases, there was a span of 10 bases. Per the germline V gene, CDR1 is GTSNPN and CDR2 is SVGIG (reference sequence). CDR3 in amino acids: CAWRGGQKNIQYF. The CDR3 DNA reads as TGTGCCTGGAGGGGGGGACAGAAAAACATTCAGTACTTC.

The V gene is TRBV15, the J gene TRBJ1-2, with D hard to call. The CDR3 totals 16 residues. Germline CDR1 is LNHNV and CDR2 is YYDKDF (reference sequence). V lost 5 bases and J 4 bases, leaving 20 bases between the germline ends. DNA of the CDR3: TGTGCCACCAGCTATTTTGTAAGTGGAAAGACCTATGGCTACACCTTC. Its translation: CATSYFVSGKTYGYTF.

This clone is medium-sized (0.01 to 0.1%) in the sample. The rearrangement uses TRBV27 and TRBJ2-2; 9 bases map to TRBD2. The V segment lost 5 bases and the J segment 7 bases; nucleotides outside the gene matches: 20. The CDR3 is 19 residues long. The germline V gene encodes CDR1 MNHEY and CDR2 SMNVEV (reference sequence). This CDR3 reads CASSLNPPGLASSGGELFF. The CDR3 DNA reads as TGTGCCAGCAGTCTCAACCCCCCGGGACTAGCTTCTTCGGGCGGGGAGCTGTTTTTT.

The chain uses TRBV4-1 and TRBJ2-5; 10 bases align to TRBD1. The J call may be in error: the DNA end matches TRBJ2-7 better. Germline V CDR1 and CDR2: MGHRA, YSYEKL. The CDR3 spans 15 residues. The CDR3 nucleotides read TGCGCCAGCAGCCATGGACCCGGGACAGGGGACGAGCAGTACTTC. As protein: CASSHGPGTGDEQYF.

This clone was seen only once. This chain connects TRBV19 to TRBJ1-1; the match to TRBD1 covers 7 bases. The CDR3 spans 13 residues. The V segment lost 6 bases and the J segment 7 bases; nucleotides outside the gene matches: 8. CDR1 is LNHDA and CDR2 is SQIVND in the germline V gene (reference sequence). CDR3 bases: TGTGCCAGTAGGCAAGACAGGGATGGTGAAGCTTTCTTT. It codes for CASRQDRDGEAFF.

The rearrangement links TRBV11-3 to TRBJ1-2; D unclear. The V end lost 1 base, the J end lost 8 bases, and 14 bases lay between the germline ends. The CDR3 runs 14 residues. Germline V gene lookup returns CDR1 SGHNT and CDR2 YENEEA. CDR3 protein: CASSLVGRGMGYTF. In nucleotides, the CDR3 is TGTGCCAGCAGCTTAGTTGGACGGGGAATGGGCTACACCTTC.